What follows is one T cell receptor (beta chain) and its context. This sample stems from a study of blood T cell repertoires in COVID-19. The CDR3 is 14 amino acids. Germline CDR1 is SGDLS and CDR2 is YYNGEE. V was shortened by 0 bases and J by 7 bases, with 11 bases between the two germline ends. Participant ages covered roughly 18 to 89 years across 24 US areas. Sequencing was performed with immunoSEQ multiplex PCR; in TCRdb, only in-frame clones are kept and a portion is missing. The sample includes 450,000 to 500,000 clones, roughly 87% seen only once; the top ten take under 0.75%. The chain carries TRBV9 and TRBJ1-5, with D maybe TRBD1 (5 bases). Sequencing was carried out using PBMCs or T cells enriched from blood (not recorded which). The receptor's source is a woman aged 18 to 35 who had recovered from COVID-19. The chain's CDR3 is CASSVGAGSQPQHF. For the CDR3, the DNA is TGTGCCAGCAGCGTAGGGGCAGGGTCCCAGCCCCAGCATTTT. The whole variable domain, filled in from reference TRBV9 and TRBJ1-5, reads DSGVTQTPKHLITATGQRVTLRCSPRSGDLSVYWYQQSLDQGLQFLIQYYNGEERAKGNILERFSAQQFPDLHSELNLSSLELGDSALYFCASSVGAGSQPQHFGDGTRLSIL.